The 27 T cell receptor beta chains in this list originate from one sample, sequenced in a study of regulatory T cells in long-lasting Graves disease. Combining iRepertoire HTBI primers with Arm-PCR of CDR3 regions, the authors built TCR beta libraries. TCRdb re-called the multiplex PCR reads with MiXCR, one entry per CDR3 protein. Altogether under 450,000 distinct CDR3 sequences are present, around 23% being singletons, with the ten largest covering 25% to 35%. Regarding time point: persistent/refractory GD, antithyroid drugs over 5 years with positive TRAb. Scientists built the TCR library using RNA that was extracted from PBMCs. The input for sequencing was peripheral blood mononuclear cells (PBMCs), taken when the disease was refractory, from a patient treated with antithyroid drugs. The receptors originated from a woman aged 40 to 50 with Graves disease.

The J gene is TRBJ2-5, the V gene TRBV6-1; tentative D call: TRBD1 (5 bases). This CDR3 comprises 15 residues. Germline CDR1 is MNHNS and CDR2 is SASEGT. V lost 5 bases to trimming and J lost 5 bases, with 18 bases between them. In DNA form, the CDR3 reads TGTGCCAGCAGTCGCCACGGTCAGGGTGTGGAGACCCAGTACTTC. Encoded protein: CASSRHGQGVETQYF.

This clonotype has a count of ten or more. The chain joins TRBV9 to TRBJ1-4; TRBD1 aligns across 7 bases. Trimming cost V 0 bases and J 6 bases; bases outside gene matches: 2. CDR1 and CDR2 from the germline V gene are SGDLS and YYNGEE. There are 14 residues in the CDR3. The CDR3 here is CASSVEGGHEKLFF. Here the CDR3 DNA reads TGTGCCAGCAGCGTAGAAGGGGGCCATGAAAAACTGTTTTTT.

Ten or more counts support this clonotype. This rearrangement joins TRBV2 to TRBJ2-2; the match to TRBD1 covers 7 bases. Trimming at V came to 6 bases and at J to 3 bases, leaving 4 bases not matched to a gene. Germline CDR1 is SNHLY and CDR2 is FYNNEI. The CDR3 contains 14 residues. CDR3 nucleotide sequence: TGTGCCAGCAGCTATGACAGGGACACCGGGGAGCTGTTTTTT. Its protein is CASSYDRDTGELFF.

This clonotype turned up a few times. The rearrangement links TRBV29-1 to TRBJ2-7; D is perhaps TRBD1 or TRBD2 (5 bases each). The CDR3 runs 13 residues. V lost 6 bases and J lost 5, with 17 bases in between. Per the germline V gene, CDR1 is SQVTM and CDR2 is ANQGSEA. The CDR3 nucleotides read TGCAGCGTCGCCCCCGGGGCAGGCGACGAGCAGTACTTC. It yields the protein CSVAPGAGDEQYF.

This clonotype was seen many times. The CDR3 spells CASTTSGQETQYF. DNA of the CDR3: TGTGCCAGCACCACTAGCGGCCAAGAGACCCAGTACTTC. The V gene is TRBV6-1, the J gene TRBJ2-5; TRBD2 aligns across 8 bases. The CDR3 has 13 amino acids. Trimming cost V 7 bases and J 1 base; bases outside gene matches: 2. Germline CDR1 is MNHNS and CDR2 is SASEGT.

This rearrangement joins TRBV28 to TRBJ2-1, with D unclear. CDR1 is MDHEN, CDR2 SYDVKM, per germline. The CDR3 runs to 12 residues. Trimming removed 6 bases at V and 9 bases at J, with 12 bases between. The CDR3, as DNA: TGTGCCAGCAGCAACCCTCGGGCTGAGCAGTTCTTC. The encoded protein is CASSNPRAEQFF.

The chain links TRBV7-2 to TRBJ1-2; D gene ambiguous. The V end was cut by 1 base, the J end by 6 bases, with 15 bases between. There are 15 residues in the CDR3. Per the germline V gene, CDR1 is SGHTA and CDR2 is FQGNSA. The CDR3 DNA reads TGTGCCAGCAGCTTAGACCCCTCCTTTGGGGATGGCTACACCTTC. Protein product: CASSLDPSFGDGYTF.

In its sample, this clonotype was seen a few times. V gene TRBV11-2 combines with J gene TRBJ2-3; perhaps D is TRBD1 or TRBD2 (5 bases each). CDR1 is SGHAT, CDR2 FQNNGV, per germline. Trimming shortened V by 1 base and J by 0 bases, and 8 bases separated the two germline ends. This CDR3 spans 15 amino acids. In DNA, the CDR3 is TGTGCCAGCAGCTTAGGGGACGCTAGCACAGATACGCAGTATTTT. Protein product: CASSLGDASTDTQYF.

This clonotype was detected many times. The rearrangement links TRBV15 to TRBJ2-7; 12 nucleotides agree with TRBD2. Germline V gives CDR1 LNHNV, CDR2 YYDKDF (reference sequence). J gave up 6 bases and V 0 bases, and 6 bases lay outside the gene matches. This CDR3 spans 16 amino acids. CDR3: CATSRDVTSGSGEQYF. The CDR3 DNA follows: TGTGCCACCAGCAGAGATGTGACTAGCGGGAGCGGCGAGCAGTACTTC.

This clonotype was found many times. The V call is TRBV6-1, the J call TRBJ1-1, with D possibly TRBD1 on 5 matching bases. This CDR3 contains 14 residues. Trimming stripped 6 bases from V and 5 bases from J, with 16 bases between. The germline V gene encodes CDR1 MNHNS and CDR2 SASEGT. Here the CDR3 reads CASSLEGQGTEAFF. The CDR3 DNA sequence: TGTGCCAGCAGCCTCGAGGGTCAGGGAACTGAAGCTTTCTTT.

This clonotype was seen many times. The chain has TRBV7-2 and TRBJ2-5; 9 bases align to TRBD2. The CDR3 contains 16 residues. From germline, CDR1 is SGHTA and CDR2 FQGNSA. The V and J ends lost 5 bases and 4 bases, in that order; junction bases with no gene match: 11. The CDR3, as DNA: TGTGCCAGCAGCGCGGGAGGGGGGCTCCAGGGAGAGACCCAGTACTTC. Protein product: CASSAGGGLQGETQYF.

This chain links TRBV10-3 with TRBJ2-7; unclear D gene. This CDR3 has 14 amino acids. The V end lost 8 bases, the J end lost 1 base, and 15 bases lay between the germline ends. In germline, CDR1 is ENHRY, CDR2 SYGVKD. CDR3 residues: CAIGSILGSYEQYF. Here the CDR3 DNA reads TGTGCCATCGGTTCTATCTTGGGTTCCTACGAGCAGTACTTC.

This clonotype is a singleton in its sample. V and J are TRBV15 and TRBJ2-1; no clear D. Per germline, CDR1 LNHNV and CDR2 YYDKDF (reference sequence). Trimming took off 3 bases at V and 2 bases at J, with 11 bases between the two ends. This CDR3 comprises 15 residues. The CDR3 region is CATSRPDGPYNEQFF. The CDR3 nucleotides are TGTGCCACCAGCAGGCCGGATGGTCCCTACAATGAGCAGTTCTTC.

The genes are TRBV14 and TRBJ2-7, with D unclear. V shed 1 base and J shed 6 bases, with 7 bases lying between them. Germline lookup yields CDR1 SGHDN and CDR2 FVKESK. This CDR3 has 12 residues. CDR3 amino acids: CASSQVGSEQYF. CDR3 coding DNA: TGTGCCAGCAGCCAAGTCGGCAGCGAGCAGTACTTC.

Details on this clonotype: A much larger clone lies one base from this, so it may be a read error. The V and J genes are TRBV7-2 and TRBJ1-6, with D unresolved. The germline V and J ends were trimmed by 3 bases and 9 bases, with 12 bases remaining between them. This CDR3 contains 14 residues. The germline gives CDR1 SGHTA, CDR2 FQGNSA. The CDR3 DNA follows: TGTGCCAGCAGCTTTGGGGAGGAACGTTCACCCCTCCACTTT. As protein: CASSFGEERSPLHF.

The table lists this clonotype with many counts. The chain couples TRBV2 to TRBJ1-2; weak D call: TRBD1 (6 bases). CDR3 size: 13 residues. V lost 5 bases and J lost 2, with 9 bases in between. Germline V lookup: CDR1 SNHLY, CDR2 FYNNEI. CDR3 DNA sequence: TGTGCCAGCAGTCAGGGGCAGAACTATGGCTACACCTTC. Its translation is CASSQGQNYGYTF.

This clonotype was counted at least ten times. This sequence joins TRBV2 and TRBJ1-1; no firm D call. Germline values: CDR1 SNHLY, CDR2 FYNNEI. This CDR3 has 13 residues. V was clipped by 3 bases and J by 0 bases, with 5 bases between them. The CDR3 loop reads CASSDRVNTEAFF. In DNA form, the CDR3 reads TGTGCCAGCAGTGATAGGGTGAACACTGAAGCTTTCTTT.

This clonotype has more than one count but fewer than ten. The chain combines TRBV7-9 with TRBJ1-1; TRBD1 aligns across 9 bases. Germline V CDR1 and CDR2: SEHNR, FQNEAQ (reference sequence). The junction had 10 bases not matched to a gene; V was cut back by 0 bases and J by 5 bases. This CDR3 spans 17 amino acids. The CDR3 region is CASSLARTGVEATEAFF. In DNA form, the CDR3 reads TGTGCCAGCAGCTTAGCGAGGACAGGGGTGGAAGCTACTGAAGCTTTCTTT.

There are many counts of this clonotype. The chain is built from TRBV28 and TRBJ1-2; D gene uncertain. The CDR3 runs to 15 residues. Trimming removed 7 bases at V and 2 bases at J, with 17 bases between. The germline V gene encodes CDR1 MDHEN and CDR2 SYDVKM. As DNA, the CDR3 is TGTGCCAGCACCCCCGGCCAGCGGACGAACTATGGCTACACCTTC. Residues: CASTPGQRTNYGYTF.

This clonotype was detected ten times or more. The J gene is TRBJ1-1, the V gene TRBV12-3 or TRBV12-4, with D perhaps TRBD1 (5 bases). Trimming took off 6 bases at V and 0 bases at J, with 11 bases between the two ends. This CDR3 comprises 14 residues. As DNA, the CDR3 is TGTGCCAGCAGAGCAGGACACCTGAACACTGAAGCTTTCTTT. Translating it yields CASRAGHLNTEAFF.

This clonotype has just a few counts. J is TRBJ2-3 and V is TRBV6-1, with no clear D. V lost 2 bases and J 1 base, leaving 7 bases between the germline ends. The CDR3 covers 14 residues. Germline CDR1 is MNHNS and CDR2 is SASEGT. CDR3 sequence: CASSEMWGTDTQYF. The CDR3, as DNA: TGTGCCAGCAGTGAAATGTGGGGCACAGATACGCAGTATTTT.

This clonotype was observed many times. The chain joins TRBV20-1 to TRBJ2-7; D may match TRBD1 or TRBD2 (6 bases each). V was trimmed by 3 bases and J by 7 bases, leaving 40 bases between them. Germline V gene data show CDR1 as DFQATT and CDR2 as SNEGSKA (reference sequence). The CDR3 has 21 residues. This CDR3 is CSASPNTRRGRGFLLAWEQYF. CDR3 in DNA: TGCAGTGCTAGTCCTAACACCCGACGCGGCAGGGGATTCTTACTAGCATGGGAGCAGTACTTC.

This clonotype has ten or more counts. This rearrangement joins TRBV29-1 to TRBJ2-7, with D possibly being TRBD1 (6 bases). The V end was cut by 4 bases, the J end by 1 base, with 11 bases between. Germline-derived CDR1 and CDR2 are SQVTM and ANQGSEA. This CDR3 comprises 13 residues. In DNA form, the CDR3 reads TGCAGCGTTGCCCCAGGACAGTCCTACGAGCAGTACTTC. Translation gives CSVAPGQSYEQYF.

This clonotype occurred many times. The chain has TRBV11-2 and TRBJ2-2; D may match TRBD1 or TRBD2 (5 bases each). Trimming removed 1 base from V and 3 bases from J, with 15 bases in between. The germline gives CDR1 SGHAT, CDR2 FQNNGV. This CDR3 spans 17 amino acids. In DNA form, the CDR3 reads TGTGCCAGCAGCTTAGCCCCCGGGACCTGGGACACCGGGGAGCTGTTTTTT. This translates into CASSLAPGTWDTGELFF.

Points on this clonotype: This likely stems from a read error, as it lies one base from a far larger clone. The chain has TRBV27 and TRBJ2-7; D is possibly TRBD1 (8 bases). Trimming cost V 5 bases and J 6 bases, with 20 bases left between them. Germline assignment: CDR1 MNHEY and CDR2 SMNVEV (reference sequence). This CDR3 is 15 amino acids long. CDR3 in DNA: TGTGCCAGCAGTGAAGGGGCGGGAGACAGGGGCGAGCAGTACTTC. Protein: CASSEGAGDRGEQYF.

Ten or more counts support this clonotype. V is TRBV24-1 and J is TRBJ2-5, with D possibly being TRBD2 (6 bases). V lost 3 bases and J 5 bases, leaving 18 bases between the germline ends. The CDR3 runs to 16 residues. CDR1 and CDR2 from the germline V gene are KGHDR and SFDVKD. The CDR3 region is CATSDGGDLGWETQYF. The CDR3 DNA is TGTGCCACCAGTGATGGAGGGGATTTGGGGTGGGAGACCCAGTACTTC.

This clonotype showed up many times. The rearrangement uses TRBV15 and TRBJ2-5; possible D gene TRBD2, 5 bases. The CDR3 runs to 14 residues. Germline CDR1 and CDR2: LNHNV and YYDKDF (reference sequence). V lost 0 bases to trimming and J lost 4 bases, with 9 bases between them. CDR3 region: CATSRDGVSETQYF. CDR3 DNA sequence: TGTGCCACCAGCAGAGACGGGGTTTCAGAGACCCAGTACTTC.